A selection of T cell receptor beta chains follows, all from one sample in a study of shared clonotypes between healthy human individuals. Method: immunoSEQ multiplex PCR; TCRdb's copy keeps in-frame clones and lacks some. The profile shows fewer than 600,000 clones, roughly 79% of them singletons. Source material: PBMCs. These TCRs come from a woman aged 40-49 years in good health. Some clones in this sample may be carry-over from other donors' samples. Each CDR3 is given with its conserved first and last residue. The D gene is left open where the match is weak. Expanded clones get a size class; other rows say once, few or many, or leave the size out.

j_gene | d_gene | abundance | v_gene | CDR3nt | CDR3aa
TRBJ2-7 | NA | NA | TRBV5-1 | TGCGCCAGCAGCTTGGAGGTTTCCTACGAGCAGTACTTC | CASSLEVSYEQYF
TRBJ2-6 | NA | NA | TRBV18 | TGTGCCAGCTCACCATACGACATGGGGACTGGGGCCAACGTCCTGACTTTC | CASSPYDMGTGANVLTF
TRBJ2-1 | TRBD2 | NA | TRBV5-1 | TGCGCCAGCAGCTTGGACCTAGCGGGAGGGTACAATGAGCAGTTCTTC | CASSLDLAGGYNEQFF
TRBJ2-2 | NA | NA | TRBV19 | TGTGCCAGTAGTAGATACCCCAGAATGACCGGGGAGCTGTTTTTT | CASSRYPRMTGELFF
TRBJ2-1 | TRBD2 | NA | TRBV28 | TGTGCCAGCAGTTCCGAGCAGCGGACTAGCGAAAACAATGAGCAGTTCTTC | CASSSEQRTSENNEQFF
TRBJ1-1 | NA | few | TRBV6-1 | TGTGCCAGCAGTGCATTGGGGGGAAGCACTGAAGCTTTCTTT | CASSALGGSTEAFF
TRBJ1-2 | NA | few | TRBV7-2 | TGTGCCAGCAGCTTAACGCAGGCCGATTATGGCTACACCTTC | CASSLTQADYGYTF
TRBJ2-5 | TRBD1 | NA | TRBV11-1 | TGTGCCAGCAGCCGGGACAGGGGAGAGACCCAGTACTTC | CASSRDRGETQYF
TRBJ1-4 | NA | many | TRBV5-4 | TGTGCCAGCAGCCTTGCAGGGACCACAGAAAAACTGTTTTTT | CASSLAGTTEKLFF
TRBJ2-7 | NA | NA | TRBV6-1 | TGTGCCAGCAAGACGAATTTATGGGCCGTCTACGAGCAGTACTTC | CASKTNLWAVYEQYF
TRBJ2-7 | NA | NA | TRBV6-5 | TGTGCCAGCAGGGGCCGATTCTCTAGTTACGAGCAGTACTTC | CASRGRFSSYEQYF